This TCR beta chain was recorded in a study of neoadjuvant anti-PD-1 for oral cavity cancer. The wider study: Patients without progression received a fourth nivolumab dose around day 43, then surgical resection on days 50-56.

Study-wide results and caveats: Each response group had just a few patients in TCR analyses.

The patients had HPV-negative, locally advanced oral cavity squamous cell carcinoma. Analysis of PBMCs was direct, with no culture step. As for this clone: Its antigen is undetermined.

Libraries were prepared by immunoSEQ multiplex PCR; TCRdb keeps only in-frame clonotypes and omits some of them. In the table there are 14,000 to 15,000 clones, approximately 71% of which are singletons. Between the trimmed V and J ends, which lost 0 bases and 4 bases, there was a span of 8 bases. From germline, CDR1 is ENHRY and CDR2 SYGVKD. The CDR3 length is 14 residues. The source was PBMCs, collected before nivolumab (anti-PD-1) treatment. The TCR comes from a person between 40 and 85 years old with oral cavity squamous cell carcinoma. This chain joins TRBV10-3 and TRBJ2-3; D might be TRBD2 (6 bases). The CDR3 loop reads CAISESGGPDTQYF. The CDR3 DNA sequence: TGTGCCATCAGTGAGTCGGGGGGTCCAGATACGCAGTATTTT.